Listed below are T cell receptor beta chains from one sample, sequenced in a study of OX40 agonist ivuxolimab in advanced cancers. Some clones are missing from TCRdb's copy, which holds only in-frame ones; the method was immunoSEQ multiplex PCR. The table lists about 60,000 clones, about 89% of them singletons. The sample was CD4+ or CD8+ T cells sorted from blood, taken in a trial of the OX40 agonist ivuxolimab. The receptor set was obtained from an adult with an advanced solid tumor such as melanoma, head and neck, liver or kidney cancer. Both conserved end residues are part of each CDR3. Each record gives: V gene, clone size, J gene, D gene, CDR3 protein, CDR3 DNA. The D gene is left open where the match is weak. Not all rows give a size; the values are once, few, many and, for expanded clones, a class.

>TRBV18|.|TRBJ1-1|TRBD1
CASSPTGGHTEAFF
TGTGCCAGCTCACCGACAGGGGGGCACACTGAAGCTTTCTTT
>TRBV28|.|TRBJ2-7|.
CASSLIAVGNEQYF
TGTGCCAGCAGTTTAATAGCGGTAGGCAACGAGCAGTACTTC
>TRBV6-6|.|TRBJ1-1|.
CASSYWGNTEAFF
TGTGCCAGCAGTTACTGGGGGAACACTGAAGCTTTCTTT
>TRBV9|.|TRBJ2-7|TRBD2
CASSEGLADPYEQYF
TGTGCCAGCAGCGAGGGACTAGCGGATCCCTACGAGCAGTACTTC
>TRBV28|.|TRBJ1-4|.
CASSSGFATNEKLFF
TGTGCCAGCAGTTCAGGATTTGCAACTAATGAAAAACTGTTTTTT
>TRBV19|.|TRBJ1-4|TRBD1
CASSETGTADATNEKLFF
TGTGCCAGTAGTGAGACCGGGACAGCGGACGCAACTAATGAAAAACTGTTTTTT
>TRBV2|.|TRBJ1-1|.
CASTEGGLAEAFF
TGTGCCAGCACTGAGGGAGGGTTGGCCGAAGCTTTCTTT
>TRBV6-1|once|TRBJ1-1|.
CASSFDYTEAFF
TGTGCCAGCAGTTTTGACTACACTGAAGCTTTCTTT
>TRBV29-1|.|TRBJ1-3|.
CSVETLSGNTIYF
TGCAGCGTTGAGACCCTCTCTGGAAACACCATATATTTT
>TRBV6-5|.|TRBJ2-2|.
CASSYSGRADTGELFF
TGTGCCAGCAGTTACTCAGGCAGGGCGGACACCGGGGAGCTGTTTTTT
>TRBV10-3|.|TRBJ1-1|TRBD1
CAIGQGGNTEAFF
TGTGCCATCGGACAGGGAGGAAACACTGAAGCTTTCTTT
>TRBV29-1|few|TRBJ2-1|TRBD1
CSVEFEDRGMYNEQFF
TGCAGCGTTGAATTTGAGGACAGGGGGATGTACAATGAGCAGTTCTTC